This T cell receptor (beta chain) was observed in a study of blood T cell repertoires in COVID-19. The CDR3 covers 16 residues. Per the germline V gene, CDR1 is MDHEN and CDR2 is SYDVKM. Germline trimming cut 6 bases from V and 0 bases from J; bases unmatched to any gene: 8. TCRdb's copy holds only in-frame clones and misses some; the assay was immunoSEQ multiplex PCR. Of around 320,000 clones detected, around 89% appear once; the ten largest clones hold around 4.5%. Material for sequencing was PBMCs or T cells enriched from blood (not recorded which). The clonotype was recovered from a woman aged 18-29 years with acute COVID-19. This chain uses TRBV28 with TRBJ1-1; 9 nucleotides match TRBD1. CDR3 DNA sequence: TGTGCCAGCAGCACCGGGACAGGGTTTGTGAACACTGAAGCTTTCTTT. Translated, it gives CASSTGTGFVNTEAFF.